This is a list of T cell receptor beta chains from one sample in a study of T cell responses to AZD1222 COVID-19 vaccine. Only in-frame clones appear in the TCRdb table, and some are missing; sequencing was by immunoSEQ multiplex PCR. Among 150,000 to 200,000 clones listed, roughly nine tenths were seen once. The material was peripheral blood, obtained on day 0 of AZD1222 vaccination. The source is an adult in good health. The CDR3 runs from the conserved cysteine through the conserved F or W. A D gene is named only where the DNA matches it firmly. Size values are once, few and many counts, or a class for expanded clones, and some rows have none.

>TRBJ1-2|NA|TRBV27|NA
TGTGCCAGCAGTTTATCCCTCCCAGCCCACTATGGCTACACCTTC
CASSLSLPAHYGYTF
>TRBJ1-2|NA|TRBV16|NA
TGTGCCAGCAGCCAATCGGAGGGGGTGAACTATGGCTACACCTTC
CASSQSEGVNYGYTF
>TRBJ1-1|NA|TRBV5-6|NA
TGTGCCAGCAGCTGGGGGGACACTGAAGCTTTCTTT
CASSWGDTEAFF
>TRBJ1-5|NA|TRBV6-6|NA
TGTGCCAGCAGTCCCAGGGTCGGGGGACAGCCCCAGCATTTT
CASSPRVGGQPQHF
>TRBJ1-2|NA|TRBV30|NA
TGTGCCTTGAGCCAGGATCGGGGCTACACCTTC
CALSQDRGYTF
>TRBJ2-5|NA|TRBV5-4|NA
TGTGCCAGCAGCTTAACTCCGGAGACCCAGTACTTC
CASSLTPETQYF
>TRBJ1-2|NA|TRBV30|NA
TGTGCCTGGAGTGCCCGGGGAGGGATCCCGTTCTATGGCTACACCTTC
CAWSARGGIPFYGYTF
>TRBJ2-3|NA|TRBV6-4|NA
TGTGCCAGCAGTGACTCTGGGGGGACCACAGATACGCAGTATTTT
CASSDSGGTTDTQYF
>TRBJ1-2|once|TRBV15|NA
TGTGCCACTCAAGGGGGAGCGGGGCGTGGCTACACCTTC
CATQGGAGRGYTF
>TRBJ2-6|once|TRBV5-5|NA
TGTGCCAGCAGCGGAACAAGCTCTGGGGCCAACGTCCTGACTTTC
CASSGTSSGANVLTF
>TRBJ1-1|NA|TRBV3-1/TRBV3-2|NA
TGTGCCAGCAGCCAAGGACAGGCGAACACTGAAGCTTTCTTT
CASSQGQANTEAFF
>TRBJ1-2|NA|TRBV7-9|NA
TGTGCCAGCAGCCCCCGGACGGGGAACTATGGCTACACCTTC
CASSPRTGNYGYTF
>TRBJ1-5|NA|TRBV7-8|NA
TGTGCCAGCAGCTTTTACGGAGCGGAGCCCCAGCATTTT
CASSFYGAEPQHF
>TRBJ1-2|NA|TRBV2|NA
TGTGCCAGCAGTGAATTGGCAACCTTCTATGGCTACACCTTC
CASSELATFYGYTF
>TRBJ2-7|NA|TRBV5-1|TRBD2
TGCGCCAGCAGCTCGAACCCCGGGACTAGCGGGACCTACTCCTACGAGCAGTACTTC
CASSSNPGTSGTYSYEQYF
>TRBJ2-3|NA|TRBV7-6|NA
TGTGCCAGCAGCCCTACGACCTCAGATACGCAGTATTTT
CASSPTTSDTQYF
>TRBJ1-2|NA|TRBV27|TRBD1
TGTGCCAGCAGACTAGGGACAGAATATGGCTACACCTTC
CASRLGTEYGYTF
>TRBJ2-1|NA|TRBV10-2|TRBD2
TGCGCCAGCACCGAAGGAGCGGGAGCCTCCTACAATGAGCAGTTCTTC
CASTEGAGASYNEQFF
>TRBJ2-7|once|TRBV5-4|TRBD1
TGTGCCAGCAGCTTGCGGGACAGCTCCTACGAGCAGTACTTC
CASSLRDSSYEQYF
>TRBJ1-2|NA|TRBV19|NA
TGTGCCAGTAACCCTAGACGGCTATCAAACGCTAACTATGGCTACACCTTC
CASNPRRLSNANYGYTF
>TRBJ1-2|few|TRBV30|NA
TGTGCCTGGAGTGGTGTAGGGGGGATGAATGGCTACACCTTC
CAWSGVGGMNGYTF
>TRBJ1-2|NA|TRBV13|NA
TGTGCCAGCAGCGAGAGGCACTTTGGGTACACCTTC
CASSERHFGYTF
>TRBJ2-3|NA|TRBV18|NA
TGTGCCAGCTCACGACGCGAGGCTCCAGATACGCAGTATTTT
CASSRREAPDTQYF
>TRBJ2-7|NA|TRBV25-1|TRBD2
TGTGCCAGCAGTGAAGGGGTTAGCGGGAGTGGGTACGAGCAGTACTTC
CASSEGVSGSGYEQYF
>TRBJ1-3|NA|TRBV6-5|TRBD1
TGTGCCAGCAGGGGAACAGGGGCTGGAAACACCATATATTTT
CASRGTGAGNTIYF
>TRBJ2-2|NA|TRBV27|NA
TGTGCCAGCAGTTTTTTTGCGGGGAGGAACACCGGGGAGCTGTTTTTT
CASSFFAGRNTGELFF
>TRBJ1-1|NA|TRBV7-9|NA
TGTGCCAGCAGCTACGGAATGCAGGGTTCCACTGAAGCTTTCTTT
CASSYGMQGSTEAFF
>TRBJ1-2|once|TRBV6-1|NA
TGTGCCAGCAGTGAAATGGTGTGGGACTATCTGGATGGCTACACCTTC
CASSEMVWDYLDGYTF
>TRBJ2-5|NA|TRBV5-4|TRBD1
TGTGCCAGCAGCTTTAACAGGGGAAAAGAGACCCAGTACTTC
CASSFNRGKETQYF
>TRBJ1-6|NA|TRBV19|TRBD1
TGTGCCAGTAGTATGATACAGGGGGAATCACCCCTCCACTTT
CASSMIQGESPLHF
>TRBJ2-3|NA|TRBV5-1|TRBD1
TGCGCCAGCAGCATAGGACAGGGCGCAGATACGCAGTATTTT
CASSIGQGADTQYF
>TRBJ1-3|NA|TRBV11-2|NA
TGTGCCAGCAGCTTGTGGGCGGGGAAGGAAAACACCATATATTTT
CASSLWAGKENTIYF
>TRBJ1-2|NA|TRBV7-2|NA
TGTGCCAGCAGCTTAGATCCCGACAGCTATGGCTACACCTTC
CASSLDPDSYGYTF
>TRBJ1-2|NA|TRBV6-5|NA
TGTGCCAGCAGTCAATCGGGTGGCTACACCTTC
CASSQSGGYTF
>TRBJ1-2|NA|TRBV6-6|TRBD1
TGTGCCAGCAGTTACTCGACAGGGGGGGGCTACACCTTC
CASSYSTGGGYTF
>TRBJ2-5|NA|TRBV18|TRBD2
TGTGCCAGCTCACCATTCGAGCCGGGACTAGCGCAGGAGACCCAGTACTTC
CASSPFEPGLAQETQYF
>TRBJ1-2|NA|TRBV19|NA
TGTGCCAGTAGTATCGGGGCAGCTAACTATGGCTACACCTTC
CASSIGAANYGYTF
>TRBJ2-2|NA|TRBV30|TRBD2
TGTGCCTGGAGTAGAAACGGGAGGTACACCGGGGAGCTGTTTTTT
CAWSRNGRYTGELFF
>TRBJ2-3|once|TRBV18|TRBD1
TGTGCCAGCTCACCACCGGGGACAGGGGGCACAGATACGCAGTATTTT
CASSPPGTGGTDTQYF
>TRBJ2-1|NA|TRBV7-9|NA
TGTGCCAGCAGTTTAGGGATGGGGCGGCAGTTCTTC
CASSLGMGRQFF
>TRBJ2-3|NA|TRBV12-5|TRBD2
TGTGCTAGTGGTTTGCCCCGAGCGGGAGGTAGCGCAGATACGCAGTATTTT
CASGLPRAGGSADTQYF
>TRBJ1-3|NA|TRBV11-2|TRBD1
TGTGCCAGCAGCCAGGGACAGGGGATCCGGAACACCATATATTTT
CASSQGQGIRNTIYF
>TRBJ1-1|NA|TRBV7-2|NA
TGTGCCAGCAGCTTAATGGCCCGAGGGAGCGGGACTGAAGCTTTCTTT
CASSLMARGSGTEAFF
>TRBJ1-4|NA|TRBV27|NA
TGTGCCAGCAGTTTATGGGCAGGGACTAATGAAAAACTGTTTTTT
CASSLWAGTNEKLFF
>TRBJ2-7|NA|TRBV10-1|NA
TGCGCCAGCAGCCGGACCGGGAGCGCCTACGAGCAGTACTTC
CASSRTGSAYEQYF
>TRBJ1-1|NA|TRBV19|NA
TGTGCCAGTACCGGACAGTCCAAGAACACTGAAGCTTTCTTT
CASTGQSKNTEAFF
>TRBJ2-6|few|TRBV6-1|NA
TGTGCCAGCAGTGAAGCCTACCGGGACTTGGACTCTGGGGCCAACGTCCTGACTTTC
CASSEAYRDLDSGANVLTF
>TRBJ2-7|NA|TRBV15|NA
TGTGCCACCAGCCTAGGGGGAGCCTACGAGCAGTACTTC
CATSLGGAYEQYF
>TRBJ2-3|NA|TRBV6-5|NA
TGTGCCAGCAGTTACATCAGCCTTTCAGATACGCAGTATTTT
CASSYISLSDTQYF
>TRBJ2-1|NA|TRBV7-9|TRBD2
TGTGCCAGCAGCTTAGGCGGACTAGCGGGAGAGTATAATGAGCAGTTCTTC
CASSLGGLAGEYNEQFF
>TRBJ1-1|NA|TRBV5-4|NA
TGTGCCAGCAGCCCTCCGGGGGCGACTGAAGCTTTCTTT
CASSPPGATEAFF
>TRBJ2-3|NA|TRBV30|TRBD2
TGTGCCTGGACTTCGGGGCGGGGGGCAACAGATACGCAGTATTTT
CAWTSGRGATDTQYF